This record covers a single T cell receptor beta chain. Its antigen is still unknown. These data come from a study of T-cell reconstitution after alpha-beta-depleted transplantation in children. General study points: As was reported, about two months after transplant, alpha-beta T cells came from several hundred expanded graft clones.

This CDR3 spans 15 amino acids. CDR1 is MDHEN and CDR2 is SYDVKM in the germline V gene. V was clipped by 6 bases and J by 6 bases; unmatched bases: 11. Preparing the TCRbeta library involved the use of unique molecular identifiers. In TCRdb, the PCR reads were re-called with MiXCR into one record per CDR3 protein. The sample has some 830,000 distinct CDR3 sequences; about 15% are singletons. The TCR comes from a male patient younger than 18 who had a stem cell transplant for acute lymphoblastic leukemia, so the T cells may come from the graft donor. Sequenced material: PBMCs, mostly from graft donor cells, taken 360 days after TCRalphabeta/CD19-depleted stem cell transplant. The V and J genes are TRBV28 and TRBJ2-7; 10 bases line up with TRBD1. DNA of the CDR3: TGTGCCAGCAGACCTGTGGGGACAGGGGTTGCCGAGCAGTACTTC. Protein: CASRPVGTGVAEQYF.